Following are 20 T cell receptor beta chains from one sample sequenced in a study of T cell changes during pregnancy in multiple sclerosis (dated by TCRdb to about 2019). Receptors were amplified or captured by the immunoSEQ multiplex PCR assay. TCRdb took this table from immuneACCESS and kept in-frame rearrangements with V and J called. Such tables lack part of the clones; where checked against another copy, unresolved V genes explain under half of the gap, and the rest is unexplained. This sample is represented by 40,000 to 50,000 clones; 80% to 90% of them were singletons. Of the sample, approximately 1.3% falls within the top ten clones. The sample in question was CD4+ T cells from peripheral blood mononuclear cells, obtained in the first trimester of pregnancy. The origin of the receptors is a female donor with multiple sclerosis, enrolled in a pregnancy study.

The CDR3 region is CASSQNRGEVDTQYF. The DNA of the CDR3 is TGCGCCAGCAGCCAGAACAGGGGGGAGGTGGATACGCAGTATTTT. The genes are TRBV4-1 and TRBJ2-3, with TRBD1 matching over 8 bases. The ends lost 3 bases at V and 6 bases at J; junction bases unmatched: 8. Germline V CDR1 and CDR2: MGHRA, YSYEKL. The CDR3 has 15 residues.

The gene calls are TRBV6-4 and TRBJ2-1, with D possibly TRBD2 on 6 matching bases. V gave up 2 bases and J gave up 7 bases, with 12 bases separating them. Per the germline V gene, CDR1 is MRHNA and CDR2 is SNTAGT. This CDR3 has 14 amino acids. CDR3: CASSDGTHRNEQFF. The CDR3 DNA reads as TGTGCCAGCAGTGACGGGACTCATCGTAATGAGCAGTTCTTC.

The gene calls are TRBV7-6 and TRBJ2-7; D gene ambiguous. Germline V gene lookup returns CDR1 SGHVS and CDR2 FNYEAQ. V was clipped by 1 base and J by 2 bases, with 15 bases between them. The CDR3 length is 16 residues. The CDR3 DNA reads as TGTGCCAGCAGCTTAGGTCCTTCGGTCATAACCTACGAGCAGTACTTC. It specifies CASSLGPSVITYEQYF. Together with reference TRBV7-6 and TRBJ2-7, the CDR3 gives the full variable domain: GAGVSQSPRYKVTKRGQDVALRCDPISGHVSLYWYRQALGQGPEFLTYFNYEAQQDKSGLPNDRFSAERPEGSISTLTIQRTEQRDSAMYRCASSLGPSVITYEQYFGPGTRLTVT.

There are a few counts of this clone. J is TRBJ2-7 and V is TRBV19; 7 nucleotides align to TRBD1. Germline CDR1 is LNHDA and CDR2 is SQIVND (reference sequence). V dropped 5 bases and J dropped 2; count of bases not matched to a gene: 6. The CDR3 runs 14 residues. The DNA for the CDR3 is TGTGCCAGTAGTCCAAGACAGGGTACCTACGAGCAGTACTTC. It codes for CASSPRQGTYEQYF.

This chain connects TRBV6-1 to TRBJ2-7; perhaps TRBD2 as D (5 bases). Between the trimmed V and J ends, which lost 4 bases and 1 base, there was a span of 17 bases. The CDR3 length is 16 residues. The V gene's germline CDR1 is MNHNS and CDR2 SASEGT. This CDR3 is CASSVPSLGGSYEQYF. In DNA form, the CDR3 reads TGTGCCAGCAGTGTCCCTTCCCTAGGAGGTTCCTACGAGCAGTACTTC.

As for this clone: At one of its ends the junction is not consistent with the germline gene, which may arise from a read error. V is TRBV7-2 and J is TRBJ1-5; 8 positions agree with TRBD1. CDR1 is SGHTA and CDR2 is FQGNSA in the germline V gene. This CDR3 spans 14 amino acids. CDR3 protein: CASSLGQGEQPQHF. CDR3 coding DNA: TGTGCCAGCAGTTTAGGACAGGGAGAACAGCCCCAGCATTTT.

The CDR3 nucleotides read TGTGCCAGCAGTGTGCTAGCGCGGGAGACCCAGTACTTC. This encodes CASSVLARETQYF. The V call is TRBV2, the J call TRBJ2-5, with a weak D call TRBD2 (6 bases). The CDR3 has 13 residues. Looked up from germline, CDR1 is SNHLY and CDR2 is FYNNEI. Trimming took 4 bases from V and 5 from J, leaving 11 bases between them. Full variable domain (missing parts from reference TRBV2 and TRBJ2-5): EPEVTQTPSHQVTQMGQEVILRCVPISNHLYFYWYRQILGQKVEFLVSFYNNEISEKSEIFDDQFSVERPDGSNFTLKIRSTKLEDSAMYFCASSVLARETQYFGPGTRLLVL.

J is TRBJ1-2 and V is TRBV5-6; TRBD1 might be the D (5 bases). Trimming took off 2 bases at V and 4 bases at J, with 15 bases between the two ends. The CDR3 has 15 amino acids. Germline V gives CDR1 SGHDT, CDR2 YYEEEE. The CDR3 region is CASSFGADVGYGYTF. As DNA, the CDR3 is TGTGCCAGCAGCTTTGGGGCAGATGTGGGCTATGGCTACACCTTC. The complete variable domain, with remaining parts taken from reference TRBV5-6 and TRBJ1-2, reads DAGVTQSPTHLIKTRGQQVTLRCSPKSGHDTVSWYQQALGQGPQFIFQYYEEEERQRGNFPDRFSGHQFPNYSSELNVNALLLGDSALYLCASSFGADVGYGYTFGSGTRLTVV.

The chain carries TRBV6-1 and TRBJ2-5; unclear D gene. Per the germline V gene, CDR1 is MNHNS and CDR2 is SASEGT. Trimming cost V 4 bases and J 4 bases, with 7 bases left between them. CDR3 size: 12 residues. The CDR3 spells CASSARLETQYF. CDR3 nucleotides: TGTGCCAGCAGTGCCCGACTAGAGACCCAGTACTTC.

V gene TRBV5-6 combines with J gene TRBJ2-2; 9 bases map to TRBD1. With 4 bases clipped from V and 2 bases from J, the junction kept 9 bases outside the gene matches. Germline CDR1 and CDR2: SGHDT and YYEEEE. The CDR3 contains 17 residues. The CDR3 bases are TGTGCCAGCAGCACTCCTGGACAGGGGATTAACACCGGGGAGCTGTTTTTT. Translation gives CASSTPGQGINTGELFF.

About this clone itself: One junction end does not reproduce the germline sequence, and a read error may be involved. The chain employs TRBV7-9 and TRBJ2-7; D possibly corresponds to TRBD1 (5 bases). CDR1 is SEHNR and CDR2 is FQNEAQ in the germline V gene (reference sequence). The CDR3 contains 14 residues. CDR3 DNA sequence: TGTGCCAGCAGCTTTGGACCGGACAACTACGAGCAGTGCTTC. Translated: CASSFGPDNYEQCF.

This sequence joins TRBV10-1 and TRBJ2-1, with 11 bases fitting TRBD2. Per germline, CDR1 WNHNN and CDR2 SYGVQD (reference sequence). CDR3 length equals 13 residues. Losses at the gene ends were 5 bases for V and 9 bases for J; bases not matched to a gene: 3. The CDR3 reads CASSTSGRGEQFF. Written as DNA, the CDR3 is TGCGCCAGCAGTACTAGCGGGAGAGGTGAGCAGTTCTTC.

The chain is built from TRBV10-2 and TRBJ1-3; TRBD1 matches 9 bases. The CDR3 consists of 15 residues. CDR1 and CDR2 (germline): WSHSY, SAAADI. V dropped 6 bases and J dropped 1; count of bases not matched to a gene: 4. CDR3 loop: CASRDGTGSGNTIYF. The CDR3 nucleotides are TGCGCCAGCAGGGACGGGACAGGGTCTGGAAACACCATATATTTT.

The chain employs TRBV2 and TRBJ2-7; D may be TRBD2 (6 bases). The germline gives CDR1 SNHLY, CDR2 FYNNEI. Between the trimmed V and J ends, which lost 6 bases and 3 bases, there was a span of 18 bases. This CDR3 region has 15 residues. CDR3 nucleotide sequence: TGTGCCAGCAGGTTCGCCGGGACGGACTACTACGAGCAGTACTTC. This codes for CASRFAGTDYYEQYF.

This chain uses TRBV27 with TRBJ2-6; D is unresolved. Germline V CDR1 and CDR2: MNHEY, SMNVEV (reference sequence). V dropped 1 base and J dropped 4 bases, with 8 bases sitting between them. The CDR3 consists of 15 residues. CDR3 residues: CASSLFSTGANVLTF. The CDR3 coding sequence is TGTGCCAGCAGTTTATTCTCCACAGGGGCCAACGTCCTGACTTTC.

This chain joins TRBV6-1 and TRBJ1-5; possibly TRBD1 for D (6 bases). Germline CDR1 reads MNHNS; CDR2 reads SASEGT. The CDR3 is made up of 17 amino acids. Deletions cut 2 bases from V and 1 base from J, with 15 bases between. The CDR3 reads CASSESADSQSNQPQHF. In DNA, the CDR3 is TGTGCCAGCAGTGAATCGGCGGACAGCCAAAGCAATCAGCCCCAGCATTTT.

The chain uses TRBV18 and TRBJ1-4; 8 bases agree with TRBD1. This CDR3 region has 14 residues. V was pared by 3 bases and J by 5 bases, with 2 bases of the junction left unmatched. Germline V gives CDR1 KGHSH, CDR2 LQKENI. This CDR3 is CASSPRDRNEKLFF. CDR3 sequence (DNA): TGTGCCAGCTCACCCCGGGACAGGAATGAAAAACTGTTTTTT.

This clone was picked up one time. The CDR3, as DNA: TGTGCCAGCAGCCCCAGGGTCAATGAGCAGTTCTTC. As protein: CASSPRVNEQFF. J is TRBJ2-1 and V is TRBV5-6; tentative D call: TRBD1 (5 bases). The CDR3 runs to 12 residues. V lost 4 bases to trimming and J lost 6 bases, with 8 bases between them. Per germline, CDR1 SGHDT and CDR2 YYEEEE.

V is TRBV5-1 and J is TRBJ1-1, with D possibly matching TRBD1 (5 bases). There are 14 residues in the CDR3. The V gene lost 4 bases and the J gene lost 1 base, with 11 bases spanning the gap. Per the germline V gene, CDR1 is SGHRS and CDR2 is YFSETQ. In DNA, the CDR3 is TGCGCCAGCAGCACGGGACTGACGAACACTGAAGCTTTCTTT. Translation gives CASSTGLTNTEAFF.

The chain joins TRBV5-6 to TRBJ1-2; TRBD1 matches at 11 bases. The CDR3 spans 17 residues. Per germline, CDR1 SGHDT and CDR2 YYEEEE. V shed 1 base and J 8 bases; nucleotides not matched to a gene: 13. The CDR3 here is CASSLTGQGANSWGYTF. CDR3 coding DNA: TGTGCCAGCAGCTTGACCGGACAGGGGGCGAACTCTTGGGGCTACACCTTC. Together with reference TRBV5-6 and TRBJ1-2, the CDR3 gives the full variable domain: DAGVTQSPTHLIKTRGQQVTLRCSPKSGHDTVSWYQQALGQGPQFIFQYYEEEERQRGNFPDRFSGHQFPNYSSELNVNALLLGDSALYLCASSLTGQGANSWGYTFGSGTRLTVV.